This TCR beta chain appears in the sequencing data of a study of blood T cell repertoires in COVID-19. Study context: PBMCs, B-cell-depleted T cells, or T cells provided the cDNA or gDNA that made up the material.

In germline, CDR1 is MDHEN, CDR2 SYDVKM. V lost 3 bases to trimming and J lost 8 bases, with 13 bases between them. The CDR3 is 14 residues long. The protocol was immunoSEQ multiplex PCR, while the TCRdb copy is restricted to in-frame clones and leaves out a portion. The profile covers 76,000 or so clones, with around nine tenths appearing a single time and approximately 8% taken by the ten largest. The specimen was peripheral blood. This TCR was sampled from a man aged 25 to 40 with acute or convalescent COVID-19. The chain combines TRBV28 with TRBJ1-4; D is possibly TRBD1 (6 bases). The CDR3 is CASSLPGGREKLFF. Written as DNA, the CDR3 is TGTGCCAGCAGTTTGCCCGGGGGGCGGGAAAAACTGTTTTTT.